This entry concerns a single T cell receptor beta chain. The method was immunoSEQ multiplex PCR; TCRdb's version includes in-frame clones alone and lacks a portion of them. This sample has about 220,000 clones; about 94% occur once, and the top ten carry about 1.6%. This sample was taken from a study of control samples from healthy donors and cancer patients. CDR3 length equals 14 residues. Germline V lookup: CDR1 SGHRS, CDR2 YFSETQ. V shed 3 bases and J 4 bases; nucleotides not matched to a gene: 4. The sequenced sample consisted of blood. The rearrangement uses TRBV5-1 and TRBJ2-3; 8 bases are a match to TRBD2. The clonotype originates from a man aged 45-65 years in good health. The CDR3 DNA follows: TGCGCCAGCAGCTCGGGACTAGGGGCAGATACGCAGTATTTT. Amino acids: CASSSGLGADTQYF.